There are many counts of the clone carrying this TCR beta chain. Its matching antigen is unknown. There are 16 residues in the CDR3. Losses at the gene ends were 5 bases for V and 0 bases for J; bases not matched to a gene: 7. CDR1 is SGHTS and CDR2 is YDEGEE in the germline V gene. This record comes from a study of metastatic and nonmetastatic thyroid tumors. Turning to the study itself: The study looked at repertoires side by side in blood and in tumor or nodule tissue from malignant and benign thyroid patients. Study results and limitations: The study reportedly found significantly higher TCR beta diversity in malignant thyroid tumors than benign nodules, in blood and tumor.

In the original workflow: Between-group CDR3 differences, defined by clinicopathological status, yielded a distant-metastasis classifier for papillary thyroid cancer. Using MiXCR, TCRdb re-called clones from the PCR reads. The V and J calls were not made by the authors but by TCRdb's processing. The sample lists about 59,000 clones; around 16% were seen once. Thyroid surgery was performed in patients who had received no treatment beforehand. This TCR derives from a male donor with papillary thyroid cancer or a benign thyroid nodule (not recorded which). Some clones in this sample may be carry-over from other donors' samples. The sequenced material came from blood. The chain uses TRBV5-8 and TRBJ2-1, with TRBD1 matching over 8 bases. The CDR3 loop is CASRGRQGTSYNEQFF. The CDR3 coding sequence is TGTGCCAGCAGAGGGAGACAGGGGACCTCCTACAATGAGCAGTTCTTC. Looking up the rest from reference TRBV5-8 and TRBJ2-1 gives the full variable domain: EAGVTQSPTHLIKTRGQQATLRCSPISGHTSVYWYQQALGLGLQFLLWYDEGEERNRGNFPPRFSGRQFPNYSSELNVNALELEDSALYLCASRGRQGTSYNEQFFGPGTRLTVL.